Listed below are T cell receptor beta chains from one sample, sequenced in a study of T cell responses to AZD1222 COVID-19 vaccine. Generated by immunoSEQ multiplex PCR, the TCRdb table keeps only in-frame clones and is missing some. The sample holds more than 85,000 clones, around 90% seen once. Sequenced here: peripheral blood, sampled on day 0 of AZD1222 vaccination. The receptors stem from an adult in good health. Each CDR3 is given with its conserved first and last residue. The order of the fields is V gene, clone size, D gene, J gene, CDR3 DNA, CDR3 protein. A D gene is named only where the DNA matches it firmly. Size values are once, few and many counts, or a class for expanded clones, and some rows have none.

V gene: TRBV11-2
clone size: once
D gene: -
J gene: TRBJ1-4
CDR3 DNA: TGTGCCAGCAGCCCCGGGGCCCTGGTGAAACTGTTTTTT
CDR3 protein: CASSPGALVKLFF

V gene: TRBV19
clone size: -
D gene: -
J gene: TRBJ1-6
CDR3 DNA: TGTGCCAGCACAGCCGTGGTAGGAGCCACTGCCTATAATTCACCCCTCCACTTT
CDR3 protein: CASTAVVGATAYNSPLHF

V gene: TRBV14
clone size: -
D gene: -
J gene: TRBJ2-3
CDR3 DNA: TGTGCCAGCAGCCAATCTCAGAAGGGCAATACGCAGTATTTT
CDR3 protein: CASSQSQKGNTQYF

V gene: TRBV11-2
clone size: -
D gene: -
J gene: TRBJ1-1
CDR3 DNA: TGTGCCAGCAGAAGGGGGTCAGTAAACACTGAAGCTTTCTTT
CDR3 protein: CASRRGSVNTEAFF

V gene: TRBV6-5
clone size: -
D gene: TRBD1
J gene: TRBJ1-2
CDR3 DNA: TGTGCCAGCGAGATGGGACAGATTTTCACCTTC
CDR3 protein: CASEMGQIFTF

V gene: TRBV4-2
clone size: -
D gene: TRBD1
J gene: TRBJ1-1
CDR3 DNA: TGTGCCAGCAGCCAGGGGACAGGCGGGTTGAACACTGAAGCTTTCTTT
CDR3 protein: CASSQGTGGLNTEAFF

V gene: TRBV3-1/TRBV3-2
clone size: -
D gene: TRBD1
J gene: TRBJ1-2
CDR3 DNA: TGTGCCAGCAGATTCCCGGGACAGTTGGGCGGCTACACCTTC
CDR3 protein: CASRFPGQLGGYTF

V gene: TRBV7-2
clone size: -
D gene: -
J gene: TRBJ1-1
CDR3 DNA: TGTGCCAGCAGCTCTGGCGGGGTTATGGCTGAAGCTTTCTTT
CDR3 protein: CASSSGGVMAEAFF

V gene: TRBV2
clone size: -
D gene: -
J gene: TRBJ1-5
CDR3 DNA: TGTGCCAGCCGGGGACAAACGTATAGCAATCAGCCCCAGCATTTT
CDR3 protein: CASRGQTYSNQPQHF

V gene: TRBV30
clone size: -
D gene: TRBD1
J gene: TRBJ1-4
CDR3 DNA: TGTGCCTGGAGTGACCAGGGGGCCCTTTTTTTGGAAAAACTGTTTTTT
CDR3 protein: CAWSDQGALFLEKLFF

V gene: TRBV6-4
clone size: -
D gene: -
J gene: TRBJ1-4
CDR3 DNA: TGTGCCAGCAGTGAAGGAAACGGAAGAAATGAAAAACTGTTTTTT
CDR3 protein: CASSEGNGRNEKLFF

V gene: TRBV11-2
clone size: -
D gene: -
J gene: TRBJ1-2
CDR3 DNA: TGTGCCAGCAGCCTGACACCTAACTATGGCTACACCTTC
CDR3 protein: CASSLTPNYGYTF

V gene: TRBV7-2
clone size: -
D gene: -
J gene: TRBJ1-6
CDR3 DNA: TGTGCCAGCGTGCAGTTCCCTGAGTCACCCCTCCACTTT
CDR3 protein: CASVQFPESPLHF